The 11 T cell receptor beta chains reported below all come from one sample, sequenced in a study of blood T cell repertoires in COVID-19. Data came from immunoSEQ multiplex PCR; TCRdb stores just in-frame clones and leaves some out. The data hold about 100,000 clones, with approximately 90% observed a single time. Sequencing was carried out using peripheral blood. These receptors originate from a man aged 55 to 70 with acute or convalescent COVID-19.

This clone occurred a few times. The chain is built from TRBV2 and TRBJ2-7; D uncertain. CDR3 size: 14 residues. Per germline, CDR1 SNHLY and CDR2 FYNNEI. The CDR3 bases are TGTGTCCGAGCCTCTGGCGGTAGCTCCTACGAGCAGTACTTC. It is translated as CVRASGGSSYEQYF.

In its sample, this clone was seen once. The chain uses TRBV9 and TRBJ1-2; D uncertain. Trimming stripped 4 bases from V and 9 bases from J, with 16 bases between. This CDR3 is built from 13 residues. CDR1 and CDR2 from the germline V gene are SGDLS and YYNGEE. This CDR3 is CASSSPGGARYTF. For the CDR3, the DNA is TGTGCCAGCAGCTCCCCGGGTGGTGCCCGCTACACCTTC.

V and J are TRBV30 and TRBJ1-3; TRBD1 matches 8 bases. The junction had 1 base not matched to a gene; V was cut back by 4 bases and J by 2 bases. This CDR3 region has 13 residues. CDR1 is GTSNPN and CDR2 is SVGIG in the germline V gene (reference sequence). In DNA form, the CDR3 reads TGTGCCTGGACGGACAGGGCTGGAAACACCATATATTTT. Residues: CAWTDRAGNTIYF.

V is TRBV29-1 and J is TRBJ1-1; D might be TRBD1 (5 bases). The length of the CDR3 is 12 residues. Per the germline V gene, CDR1 is SQVTM and CDR2 is ANQGSEA. The CDR3 sequence: CTTRGTGTEAFF. DNA for the CDR3: TGCACCACCCGCGGGACGGGCACTGAAGCTTTCTTT.

The chain uses TRBV25-1 and TRBJ1-5, with D tentatively TRBD1 (5 bases). CDR3 size: 12 residues. CDR1 and CDR2 from the germline V gene are MGHDK and SYGVNS. V was cut by 4 bases and J by 6 bases, with 7 bases left in between. The CDR3 sequence is CASSADSQPQHF. The DNA of the CDR3 is TGTGCCAGCAGTGCCGACAGTCAGCCCCAGCATTTT.

The chain carries TRBV28 and TRBJ2-2; 8 bases line up with TRBD2. The CDR3 sequence is 15 residues long. The J segment lost 3 bases and the V segment lost 3 bases, leaving 3 bases of the junction unmatched. From germline, CDR1 is MDHEN and CDR2 SYDVKM. Here the CDR3 DNA reads TGTGCCAGCAGTTTGCGGACTAGCTACACCGGGGAGCTGTTTTTT. Translating gives CASSLRTSYTGELFF.

CDR3 in DNA: TGTGCCAGCAGCTTAGCGGGAGGGTACGCTGAAGCTTTCTTT. Its protein product is CASSLAGGYAEAFF. This sequence joins TRBV7-8 and TRBJ1-1; D gene unclear. Per the germline V gene, CDR1 is SGHVS and CDR2 is FQNEAQ. The germline V and J ends were trimmed by 0 bases and 6 bases, with 11 bases remaining between them. CDR3 length: 14 residues.

J is TRBJ2-5 and V is TRBV12-3 or TRBV12-4, with 7 bases fitting TRBD1. V was clipped by 5 bases and J by 2 bases; unmatched bases: 2. The CDR3 has 13 amino acids. CDR3 bases: TGTGCCAGCAGTCGGACAGGTCAAGAGACCCAGTACTTC. Amino acids: CASSRTGQETQYF.

The chain employs TRBV27 and TRBJ1-6; possible D gene TRBD1, 5 bases. Germline V gives CDR1 MNHEY, CDR2 SMNVEV (reference sequence). The CDR3 is made up of 16 amino acids. The germline V and J ends were trimmed by 3 bases and 6 bases, with 15 bases remaining between them. The CDR3 is CASSLSDRTPNSPLHF. Here the CDR3 DNA reads TGTGCCAGCAGTTTGTCAGACAGAACACCTAATTCACCCCTCCACTTT.

The chain employs TRBV11-2 and TRBJ2-2; 10 nucleotides match TRBD1. V dropped 4 bases and J dropped 2; count of bases not matched to a gene: 4. Germline-derived CDR1 and CDR2 are SGHAT and FQNNGV. This CDR3 is 16 amino acids long. The CDR3 spells CASSSPTGGNTGELFF. CDR3 DNA: TGTGCCAGCAGCTCCCCGACAGGGGGCAACACCGGGGAGCTGTTTTTT.

This chain uses TRBV7-3 with TRBJ2-2; perhaps TRBD2 as D (6 bases). The CDR3 is 15 amino acids. Germline CDR1 is SGHTA and CDR2 is FQGTGA. Trimming shortened V by 5 bases and J by 1 base, and 11 bases separated the two germline ends. The CDR3 region has the DNA TGTGCCAGCAGCCGGTTGGGAGGGAACACCGGGGAGCTGTTTTTT. Translated: CASSRLGGNTGELFF. The full variable domain, with the rest looked up from reference TRBV7-3 and TRBJ2-2, is GAGVSQTPSNKVTEKGKYVELRCDPISGHTALYWYRQSLGQGPEFLIYFQGTGAADDSGLPNDRFFAVRPEGSVSTLKIQRTERGDSAVYLCASSRLGGNTGELFFGEGSRLTVL.